Each of the 30 T cell receptor beta chains below was sequenced from the same sample in a study of tumor-infiltrating lymphocytes in glioblastoma multiforme. TCR beta libraries were built from RNA through three nested multiplex PCR rounds using modified ARM-PCR. Via MiXCR, TCRdb re-called the multiplex PCR reads, giving one row per CDR3 protein. Of around 10,000 distinct CDR3 sequences listed, just over 65% are singletons. The sample taken for sequencing was brain tumor tissue. These receptor sequences come from a male donor with glioblastoma.

This clonotype came up many times. The junction differs from germline at one of its ends, possibly a read error. The V and J genes are TRBV28 and TRBJ1-1, with 10 bases matching TRBD1. The CDR3 is made up of 15 amino acids. The V gene's germline CDR1 is MDHEN and CDR2 SYDVKM. The CDR3 DNA follows: TGTGCCAGCACCCAAGGGACAGGGGTGAGAACTGAAGCTCTCTTT. Protein product: CASTQGTGVRTEALF.

About this clonotype itself: One end of the junction fails to match germline, which may point to a read error. J is TRBJ2-2 and V is TRBV7-3; weak D call: TRBD2 (5 bases). Germline CDR1 reads SGHTA; CDR2 reads FQGTGA. The CDR3 contains 13 residues. The DNA for the CDR3 is TGTACCAGCAGCTCTGGTTCAACCGGGGAGCCGTTTTTT. This codes for CTSSSGSTGEPFF.

The chain links TRBV11-2 to TRBJ2-1; D is possibly TRBD1 (6 bases). CDR3 length: 13 amino acids. The germline CDR1 and CDR2 sequences are SGHAT and FQNNGV. V was pared by 1 base and J by 13 bases, with 14 bases between. This CDR3 reads CASSLGRGSEQFF. In DNA form, the CDR3 reads TGTGCCAGCAGCTTAGGTAGGGGGAGCGAACAGTTCTTC.

This clonotype was counted only a few times. The rearrangement uses TRBV11-2 and TRBJ1-5; D is ambiguous. The germline V gene has CDR1 SGHAT and CDR2 FQNNGV. This CDR3 has 13 residues. The ends were cut back, 5 bases at V and 6 bases at J, with 11 bases in the middle. CDR3 sequence (DNA): TGTGCCAGCAGCCCGGACGGTTTTCAGCCCCAGCATTTT. As protein: CASSPDGFQPQHF.

This clonotype has a handful of counts. A much larger clone differs from this one at a single base, so this may be a read error. This chain links TRBV2 with TRBJ1-5; D remains unclear. Germline V lookup: CDR1 SNHLY, CDR2 FYNNEI. The CDR3 runs 17 residues. The V end lost 4 bases, the J end lost 2 bases, and 18 bases lay between the germline ends. The CDR3 bases are TGTGCCAGCAGTGGGAACTCCATCTCAGTAGGCAATCAGCCCCAGCATTTT. Amino acids: CASSGNSISVGNQPQHF.

Turning to this clonotype: One end of the junction fails to match germline, which may point to a read error. The rearrangement joins TRBV4-1 to TRBJ1-5; the D is unclear. The CDR3 runs to 15 residues. Germline CDR1 is MGHRA and CDR2 is YSYEKL. The DNA of the CDR3 is TGCTCCAGCGGCCAAGGACTCACGAGCAGTCAGCCCCAGCATTTT. Translated: CSSGQGLTSSQPQHF.

This sequence joins TRBV6-1 and TRBJ2-7; D is perhaps TRBD1 (5 bases). Germline V CDR1 and CDR2: MNHNS, SASEGT. Trimming took 8 bases from V and 10 from J, leaving 21 bases between them. This CDR3 is built from 13 residues. CDR3 coding DNA: TGTGCCAGCTACGTCAGGGCTTCCTCCGAACAGTACTTC. Encoded protein: CASYVRASSEQYF.

By sample share, this clonotype is medium-sized. CDR3 sequence (DNA): TGCAGTGCTAGCTTTGGAGGGAGTATTAGTGGGACCCAGTACTTC. Translation: CSASFGGSISGTQYF. V is TRBV20-1 and J is TRBJ2-5, with TRBD2 as a possible D gene (6 bases). The CDR3 has 15 amino acids. V was clipped by 3 bases and J by 7 bases, with 21 bases between them. The germline gives CDR1 DFQATT, CDR2 SNEGSKA (reference sequence).

This clonotype has a handful of counts. The gene calls are TRBV4-3 and TRBJ2-7; the match to TRBD2 covers 13 bases. Trimming removed 4 bases from V and 2 bases from J; junction bases left unmatched: 2. Germline CDR1 reads LGHNA; CDR2 reads YSLEER. This CDR3 is built from 15 residues. CDR3 bases: TGCGCCAGCAGCCTCGGGACTAGCGGGACCTACGAGCAGTACTTC. Protein sequence: CASSLGTSGTYEQYF.

This chain links TRBV10-3 with TRBJ2-5, with a tentative D call TRBD2 (6 bases). This CDR3 spans 14 amino acids. V was trimmed by 4 bases and J by 2 bases, leaving 11 bases between them. Germline CDR1 and CDR2: ENHRY and SYGVKD. CDR3 bases: TGTGCCATCAGTGCCGCGGGGAATCAAGAGACCCAGTACTTC. Translated: CAISAAGNQETQYF.

This chain connects TRBV29-1 to TRBJ2-7; D gene uncertain. Germline V gene data show CDR1 as SQVTM and CDR2 as ANQGSEA. V lost 5 bases and J lost 7, with 15 bases in between. The CDR3 sequence is 12 residues long. The CDR3 nucleotides read TGCAGCGTTAGAGATGGAGTGTCTGAGCAGTACTTC. Translation gives CSVRDGVSEQYF.

As concerns this clonotype: Germline is not matched at one junction end, which may reflect a read error. This rearrangement joins TRBV29-1 to TRBJ1-2; D is unclear. This CDR3 contains 12 residues. The germline gives CDR1 SQVTM, CDR2 ANQGSEA. CDR3 in DNA: TGCAGCGTTAGTGCAGACTCCTCTGGCTACGCCTTC. Amino acid sequence: CSVSADSSGYAF.

By share, this clonotype ranks as medium-sized. The rearrangement joins TRBV12-3 or TRBV12-4 to TRBJ1-5, with D maybe TRBD1 (6 bases). Trimming cost V 5 bases and J 6 bases, with 14 bases left between them. The CDR3 has 14 amino acids. The CDR3 region is CASSPVGGGQPQHF. CDR3 nucleotide sequence: TGTGCCAGCAGTCCGGTGGGGGGCGGTCAGCCCCAGCATTTT.

Concerning this clonotype: The conserved closing phenylalanine or tryptophan is absent in this CDR3, likely reflecting a read error. Because the CDR3's place on the DNA is in doubt, the DNA is left out and the CDR3 is given as listed by TCRdb. The V and J genes are TRBV10-2 and TRBJ1-5; the table calls TRBD1, which could not be checked here. The CDR3 spans 14 amino acids, including both terminal residues. Germline V gene lookup returns CDR1 WSHSY and CDR2 SAAADI. CDR3 residues: CASRGAGRNQPQDS.

This clonotype was seen a single time. One end of the junction varies from germline; a read error may be responsible. V usage is TRBV11-2 and J usage is TRBJ2-5; 12 nucleotides match TRBD2. This CDR3 is built from 17 residues. CDR1 is SGHAT, CDR2 FQNNGV, per germline. In DNA form, the CDR3 reads TGTGTCAGCAGCAATACCGGGACTAGCGGGCCGAGAGAGACCCGGCACTTC. The encoded protein is CVSSNTGTSGPRETRHF.

The rearrangement joins TRBV11-2 to TRBJ2-7, with TRBD2 matching 8 bases. The junction had 19 bases not matched to a gene; V was cut back by 5 bases and J by 7 bases. The CDR3 totals 17 residues. Germline CDR1 reads SGHAT; CDR2 reads FQNNGV. The CDR3 reads CASSPNFGAGGANEQYF. CDR3 DNA: TGTGCCAGCAGCCCGAACTTCGGGGCGGGGGGAGCTAATGAGCAGTACTTC. The variable domain in full, with the rest retrieved from reference TRBV11-2 and TRBJ2-7, is EAGVAQSPRYKIIEKRQSVAFWCNPISGHATLYWYQQILGQGPKLLIQFQNNGVVDDSQLPKDRFSAERLKGVDSTLKIQPAKLEDSAVYLCASSPNFGAGGANEQYFGPGTRLTVT.

This clonotype rates as large (0.1 to 1%). V usage is TRBV11-1 and J usage is TRBJ2-5; 9 nucleotides align to TRBD1. The CDR3 totals 15 residues. The J segment lost 4 bases and the V segment lost 5 bases, leaving 8 bases of the junction unmatched. The V gene's germline CDR1 is SGHAT and CDR2 FQDESV (reference sequence). The CDR3 DNA follows: TGTGCCAGCAGCCGAATCACAGGGGGCAGAGAGACCCAGTACTTC. As protein: CASSRITGGRETQYF.

This clonotype is termed medium-sized. The chain uses TRBV29-1 and TRBJ1-1; D is unclear. The CDR3 runs 13 residues. Per the germline V gene, CDR1 is SQVTM and CDR2 is ANQGSEA. V was pared by 4 bases and J by 1 base, with 10 bases between. The CDR3 sequence is CSVVSPENTEAFF. The CDR3 coding sequence is TGCAGCGTTGTTAGTCCAGAGAACACTGAAGCTTTCTTT.

The chain uses TRBV11-2 and TRBJ1-1; TRBD1 matches 8 bases. The CDR3 runs 16 residues. Losses at the gene ends were 2 bases for V and 3 bases for J; bases not matched to a gene: 8. Germline CDR1 and CDR2: SGHAT and FQNNGV. CDR3 DNA: TGTGCCAGCAGCTTACAGGGGGCAGGGGTGTACACTGAAGCTTTCTTT. Translation gives CASSLQGAGVYTEAFF.

The rearrangement uses TRBV20-1 and TRBJ2-1; 8 bases agree with TRBD2. CDR1 DFQATT and CDR2 SNEGSKA come from the germline V gene (reference sequence). The V and J ends lost 5 bases and 12 bases, in that order; junction bases with no gene match: 12. The CDR3 spans 13 residues. CDR3 DNA: TGCAGTGCTGGTGACGGGACTAGTTTTGGGCAGTTCTTC. Its translation is CSAGDGTSFGQFF.

In the case of this clonotype: One end of the junction does not line up with germline, which may come from a read error. The chain combines TRBV20-1 with TRBJ1-2, with TRBD1 matching 7 bases. This CDR3 has 14 residues. Germline values: CDR1 DFQATT, CDR2 SNEGSKA (reference sequence). The chain's CDR3 is CSARRDRVNYGYIF. The CDR3 nucleotides are TGCAGTGCTAGGAGGGACAGAGTTAACTATGGCTACATCTTC.

This clonotype is large (0.1 to 1%) in the sample. The chain is built from TRBV11-2 and TRBJ2-7; D is possibly TRBD1 (6 bases). Trimming pared 1 base from V and 0 bases from J, leaving 10 bases between. Germline assignment: CDR1 SGHAT and CDR2 FQNNGV. CDR3 length: 15 amino acids. The CDR3 sequence is CASSLGGHYSYEQYF. For the CDR3, the DNA is TGTGCCAGCAGCTTAGGGGGGCACTACTCCTACGAGCAGTACTTC.

Of note for this clonotype: The junction and the germline gene differ at one end; a read error may be behind it. The chain joins TRBV11-3 to TRBJ2-1; weak D call: TRBD2 (7 bases). The CDR3 has 13 amino acids. Germline V gene data show CDR1 as SGHNT and CDR2 as YENEEA. CDR3 sequence (DNA): TGCGCCCGCAGCTCGAGGGGGGAGGGTGAGCAGTCCTTT. It encodes CARSSRGEGEQSF.

This clonotype was detected only a few times. A read error is likely, as this CDR3 ends without the conserved phenylalanine or tryptophan. V and J are TRBV29-1 and TRBJ1-1, with D hard to call. Germline V gives CDR1 SQVTM, CDR2 ANQGSEA. The CDR3 consists of 13 residues. Between the trimmed V and J ends, which lost 4 bases and 1 base, there was a span of 10 bases. The CDR3 bases are TGCAGCGTTGTTAGTCCTGAGAACACTGAAGCTTTCTTA. It codes for CSVVSPENTEAFL.

As for this clonotype: It is likely a read error, because the conserved phenylalanine at the end of the CDR3 is missing. The chain carries TRBV4-1 and TRBJ1-2; 7 nucleotides agree with TRBD1. CDR1 is MGHRA and CDR2 is YSYEKL in the germline V gene. There are 16 residues in the CDR3. CDR3 in DNA: TGCGTCAGCAGCCAAGATCGGTACAGGGGAAACTATGGCTACACCTCC. Translated: CVSSQDRYRGNYGYTS.

The V and J genes are TRBV29-1 and TRBJ1-6, with D possibly TRBD1 on 5 matching bases. Germline CDR1 SQVTM, CDR2 ANQGSEA. With 8 bases removed from V and 10 bases from J, the gap between germline ends came to 18 bases. The CDR3 runs 13 residues. CDR3 bases: TGCAGCATTGTCAGGGACGGAGAATCACCCCTCCACTTT. It codes for CSIVRDGESPLHF.

A word on this clonotype: At one end the junction does not follow the germline gene, possibly because of a read error. V gene TRBV13 combines with J gene TRBJ2-3; a weak D match, TRBD2 (5 bases). Germline V lookup: CDR1 PRHDT, CDR2 FYEKMQ (reference sequence). The CDR3 loop spans 13 amino acids. The DNA of the CDR3 is TGTGCCAGCAGCCCTGGGAGCGCAGGTACGCATTATTTT. Protein product: CASSPGSAGTHYF.

A note on this clonotype: The junction shows a germline mismatch at one end, possibly a read error. The V gene is TRBV4-1, the J gene TRBJ1-5; D gene uncertain. The CDR3 is made up of 15 amino acids. Germline V lookup: CDR1 MGHRA, CDR2 YSYEKL. CDR3 residues: CASSQEGGPHRPQHF. CDR3 bases: TGTGCCAGCAGCCAAGAAGGAGGGCCCCATCGGCCCCAGCATTTT.

Note on this clonotype: The junction shows a germline mismatch at one end, possibly a read error. The chain uses TRBV20-1 and TRBJ2-1, with TRBD2 matching over 9 bases. There are 16 residues in the CDR3. The germline V gene has CDR1 DFQATT and CDR2 SNEGSKA (reference sequence). CDR3 amino acids: CSASRPGLAGMNEHFF. For the CDR3, the DNA is TGCAGTGCTAGTCGACCGGGACTAGCTGGGATGAATGAGCATTTCTTC.

On this clonotype: This likely comes from a read error, as the CDR3 has no conserved phenylalanine or tryptophan at its end. No DNA is shown, since the ends of the CDR3 on it are uncertain; the CDR3 is the one TCRdb lists. This chain connects TRBV6-1 to TRBJ2-7. The CDR3 spans 13 residues, counting both ends. Germline V lookup: CDR1 MNHNS, CDR2 SASEGT. CDR3: CTSYDRASYEQHL.